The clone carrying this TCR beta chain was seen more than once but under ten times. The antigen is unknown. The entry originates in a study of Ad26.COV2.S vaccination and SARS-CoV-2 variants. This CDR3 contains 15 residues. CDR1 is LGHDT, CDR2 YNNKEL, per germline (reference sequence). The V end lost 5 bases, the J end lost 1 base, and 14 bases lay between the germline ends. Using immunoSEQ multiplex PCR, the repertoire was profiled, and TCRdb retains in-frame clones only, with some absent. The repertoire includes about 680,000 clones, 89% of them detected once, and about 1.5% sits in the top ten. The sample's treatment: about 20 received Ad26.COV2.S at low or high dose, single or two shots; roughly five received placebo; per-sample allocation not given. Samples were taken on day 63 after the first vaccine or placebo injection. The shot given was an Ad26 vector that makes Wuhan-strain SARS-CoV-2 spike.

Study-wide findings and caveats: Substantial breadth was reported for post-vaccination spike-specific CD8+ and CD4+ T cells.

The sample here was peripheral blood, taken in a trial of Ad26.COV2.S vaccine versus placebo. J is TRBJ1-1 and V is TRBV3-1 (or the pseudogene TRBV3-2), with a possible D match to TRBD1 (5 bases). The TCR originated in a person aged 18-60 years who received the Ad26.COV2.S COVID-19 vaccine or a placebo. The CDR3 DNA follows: TGTGCCAGCAGCTACCCGGGACTGGGGAACACTGAAGCTTTCTTT. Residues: CASSYPGLGNTEAFF.